Listed below are T cell receptor beta chains from one sample, sequenced in a study of CD4 and CD8 cells across lung adenocarcinoma regions. TCRdb passed the PCR reads through MiXCR, listing each CDR3 protein once. Seen here are around 20,000 distinct CDR3 sequences, around 50% observed once, and the top ten hold about 30%. The sequenced sample was CD8+ T cells from the center of a lung tumor. Receptors originate from a female donor with lung adenocarcinoma. The CD4 and CD8 labels of this study may be unreliable. Each CDR3 is given with its conserved first and last residue. The D gene is left open where the match is weak. Clone sizes are given selectively: once, few, many, or a class where the clone is expanded.

size	D	V	J	DNA	CDR3
NA	NA	TRBV7-8	TRBJ2-3	TGTGCCAGCAGCTCAGTTAGAGATACGCAGTATTTT	CASSSVRDTQYF
many	TRBD1	TRBV6-1	TRBJ1-6	TGTGCCAGCAGAACTTGGGGACAGGGGGCATTTAATTCACCCCTCCACTTT	CASRTWGQGAFNSPLHF
few	NA	TRBV11-3	TRBJ2-3	TGTGCCAGCAGCGGTCAGGGGAGCACAGATACGCAGTATTTT	CASSGQGSTDTQYF
NA	TRBD2	TRBV7-6	TRBJ2-5	TGTACCAGCAGCTTAGTGGGGGGGGAGCAAGAGACCCAGTACTTC	CTSSLVGGEQETQYF
NA	NA	TRBV27	TRBJ2-4	TGTGCCAGGAGGCGCCCCACAGATACTCAGTACTTC	CARRRPTDTQYF
medium-sized	NA	TRBV11-3	TRBJ2-1	TGTGCCAGCAGCTCCCCCATAAGCTACAATGAGCAGTTCTTC	CASSSPISYNEQFF
NA	TRBD2	TRBV6-1	TRBJ2-3	TGTGCCAGCGGGGGGGACGCGGGAGGGGAGACAGATACGCAGTATTTT	CASGGDAGGETDTQYF
NA	NA	TRBV11-3	TRBJ2-3	TGTGCCAGCGGCCTCGGAGTCAAAGATACTCAGTATTTT	CASGLGVKDTQYF
few	TRBD2	TRBV27	TRBJ2-1	TGTGCCAGCAACAGACTAGCGGGAGGGTGGAATGAGCAGTTCTTC	CASNRLAGGWNEQFF
many	NA	TRBV20-1	TRBJ2-5	TGCAGTGCTAGAGATTCGTTCCTGCTAACGCAAGAGACCCAGTACTTC	CSARDSFLLTQETQYF
NA	TRBD2	TRBV12-3/TRBV12-4	TRBJ2-5	TGTGCCAGCAGAGTAGAGGGACTAGAGGGTAAGACCCAGTCCTTC	CASRVEGLEGKTQSF
NA	TRBD1	TRBV6-1	TRBJ2-7	TGTGCCAGCAGTGAAACGGACAGGGTTTACGAGCAGTACTTC	CASSETDRVYEQYF
NA	NA	TRBV6-1	TRBJ2-5	TGTGCCAGCAGGGCCCACGGGGGCCGGGACCAAGAGACCCAGTACTTC	CASRAHGGRDQETQYF
many	NA	TRBV6-1	TRBJ1-1	TGTGCCAGCAGTGCGACGGGGATGAACACTGAAGCTTTCTTT	CASSATGMNTEAFF
NA	NA	TRBV10-2	TRBJ2-1	TGCGCCAGCAGTGAGTTTAATCGTGAGCAGTTCTTC	CASSEFNREQFF
medium-sized	NA	TRBV27	TRBJ2-1	TGTGCCAGCAGTTTATTCGGAGGCGTCTCGTTCTTC	CASSLFGGVSFF
NA	NA	TRBV6-1	TRBJ1-1	TGTGCCAGCAGTGAGGGTATGGCGAACACTGAAGCTTTCTTT	CASSEGMANTEAFF
many	NA	TRBV27	TRBJ2-3	TGTGCCAGCATGCGTAGGGGGGCAGATACGCAGTATTTT	CASMRRGADTQYF
NA	NA	TRBV4-2	TRBJ1-4	TGTGCCAGCAGCCAAGATTTAACCGGGTTTAATGAAAAACTGTTTTTT	CASSQDLTGFNEKLFF
NA	TRBD1	TRBV10-3	TRBJ1-5	TGTGCCATCAGTGAAAACAGGGGAGGAGATCAGCCCCAGCATTTT	CAISENRGGDQPQHF
NA	NA	TRBV7-8	TRBJ2-7	TGTGCCAGCAGCTTAGTGGCGGCTCCCTACGAGCAGTACTTC	CASSLVAAPYEQYF
few	NA	TRBV6-1	TRBJ2-5	TGTGCCAGCGGGGGGCTGGGGGAGACCCAGTACTTC	CASGGLGETQYF
NA	NA	TRBV10-1	TRBJ2-4	TGCGCCAGCAGTGCGAGGCCGAGCGCCACAAATACTCAGTACTTC	CASSARPSATNTQYF
many	TRBD1	TRBV6-5	TRBJ2-4	TGTGCCAGCAGTTTCAGGGGGCGTTGGGACATTCAGTACTTC	CASSFRGRWDIQYF
NA	NA	TRBV6-1	TRBJ1-2	TGTGCCAGCAGTGAAAGCTGGGGCCGGGTGACGGGTGGCTACACCTTC	CASSESWGRVTGGYTF
NA	NA	TRBV6-1	TRBJ2-2	TGTGCCAGCAGTGAAGCGCTTATTGGGGGAGCGAACACAGGTGCGCTGTTTTTT	CASSEALIGGANTGALFF
NA	NA	TRBV10-3	TRBJ2-7	TGTGCCACGAGTGGACAGTTCTCCTACGAGCAGTACTTC	CATSGQFSYEQYF
NA	NA	TRBV10-3	TRBJ2-3	TGTGCCATCAGTGAGGGGCTGGGAGCCATAGATATTCAGTATTTC	CAISEGLGAIDIQYF
many	NA	TRBV11-2	TRBJ2-7	TGTGCCAGCAGCCAAGACATCGTGGTCTACGAGCAGTACTTC	CASSQDIVVYEQYF
many	NA	TRBV7-2	TRBJ2-2	TGTGCCAGCAGCTTAGGTCCCACGAACACCGGGGAGCTGTTTTTT	CASSLGPTNTGELFF
NA	NA	TRBV5-4	TRBJ2-1	TGTGCCAGCAGTATAGACAGGACTACTCAGTTCTTC	CASSIDRTTQFF
NA	NA	TRBV6-1	TRBJ2-3	TGTGCCGGGGGTGACGGGGGGCTTGACACAGATACGCAGTACTTT	CAGGDGGLDTDTQYF
few	NA	TRBV10-1	TRBJ2-7	TGCGCCAGCAGTGTTAGCCTAGGGGGCGAGCAGTACTTC	CASSVSLGGEQYF
NA	TRBD2	TRBV27	TRBJ2-3	TGTGCCAGCAGGGAAGCTAGCGGGAGGGCTAGCACAGATACGCAGTATTTT	CASREASGRASTDTQYF
NA	NA	TRBV27	TRBJ2-5	TGTGCCAGCGGGGGGTACGGGGGCCGTGACCCAGATACCCAGTACTTC	CASGGYGGRDPDTQYF
medium-sized	NA	TRBV7-6	TRBJ2-2	TGTGCCAGCAGCTTAGTACTTCCGGGCCCTACTTCGACCGGGGAGCTGTTTTTT	CASSLVLPGPTSTGELFF
NA	NA	TRBV6-1	TRBJ2-5	TGTGCGGGCAGTGGGTGCGGTGACGAGGAGACGCAGTACTTC	CAGSGCGDEETQYF
NA	TRBD2	TRBV6-4	TRBJ2-7	TGTGCCAGCAGTGATAGGGCTAGCGGGGGCAATGAGCAGTACTTC	CASSDRASGGNEQYF
many	NA	TRBV27	TRBJ2-6	TGTGCCAGCCAGATACAGGGCTCTGGGGCCAACGTCCTGACTTTC	CASQIQGSGANVLTF
NA	NA	TRBV6-5	TRBJ2-7	TGTGCCAGCAGTTACCGGTCAGAAGTCTACGAGCAGTACTTC	CASSYRSEVYEQYF
NA	NA	TRBV10-2	TRBJ1-2	TGCGCCAGCAGTGAGCTCCGACAGGAAAACTATGGCTACACCTTC	CASSELRQENYGYTF
few	NA	TRBV6-5	TRBJ2-2	TGTGCCAGCAGTTACTCTGAGGCGGCCGGGGAGCTGTTTTTT	CASSYSEAAGELFF
NA	NA	TRBV7-6	TRBJ2-4	TGTGCCAGCAGCTTAGATATCCTCCGCACAGATATTCAGTATTTC	CASSLDILRTDIQYF
NA	TRBD1	TRBV9	TRBJ2-7	TGTGCCAGCAGCGTAGGCCATGGACAGGGGGGGAACGAGCAGTACTTC	CASSVGHGQGGNEQYF
NA	NA	TRBV6-5	TRBJ2-5	TGTGCCAGCAGCTTAAACAGGGTCTGGGGGACCCAGTACTTC	CASSLNRVWGTQYF
NA	NA	TRBV6-1	TRBJ2-1	TGTGCCACCTTCCCCCCCACCTACAATGAGCAGTTCTTC	CATFPPTYNEQFF
few	TRBD1	TRBV6-1	TRBJ1-2	TGTGCCAGCAGAACAGGGGGTGGCTACACCTTC	CASRTGGGYTF
few	NA	TRBV27	TRBJ2-1	TGTGCCAGCAGTTTTCCCCAAAGCTCCTACAATGAGCAGTTCTTC	CASSFPQSSYNEQFF
few	NA	TRBV20-1	TRBJ2-5	TGCAGTGCTAGTCCCGTTGGGCGCGGGACCCAGTACTTC	CSASPVGRGTQYF
NA	NA	TRBV7-6	TRBJ2-4	TGTGCCAGCGGCTCGGATATGCTCGCCACAGACACGCAGTACTTC	CASGSDMLATDTQYF
NA	NA	TRBV6-1	TRBJ2-3	TGTGCCAGCAGTGATTTTGCAAGGACAGATACGCAGTATTTT	CASSDFARTDTQYF
NA	NA	TRBV4-2	TRBJ2-3	TGTGCCAGCAGCTCCCAGGAACAGTCAAGGGTGGCAGATACGCAGTATTTT	CASSSQEQSRVADTQYF
NA	NA	TRBV6-1	TRBJ2-3	TGTGCCAGCAGTGAAGCGCTTATCCAGGCTGCGAACACCGGGAAGCAGTATTTT	CASSEALIQAANTGKQYF
NA	NA	TRBV11-2	TRBJ2-1	TGTGCCAGCAGGTCAGCCCAAACCGCCTACAATGAGCAGTTCTTC	CASRSAQTAYNEQFF